These T cell receptor beta chains were read from a single sample in a study of read filtering for tumor transcriptome and immune sequencing. TCRdb itself ran the reads through MiXCR, one entry per CDR3 protein. The sample records approximately 50,000 distinct CDR3 sequences, 20% to 25% being singletons. Material: a population of CD138-negative cells sorted from bone marrow. The receptors were sampled from a donor at least 40 years old with multiple myeloma. CDR3s include the opening cysteine and the closing phenylalanine or tryptophan. Each record gives: J gene, D gene, clone size, V gene, CDR3 protein, CDR3 DNA. The D gene is left open where the match is weak. The size entry is marked missing in some rows and otherwise reads once, few, many or a size class.

TRBJ2-4 | NA | few | TRBV4-2 | CASSQAQGLGAKNIQYF | TGTGCCAGCAGCCAAGCCCAGGGTCTTGGGGCCAAAAACATTCAGTACTTC
TRBJ1-2 | NA | few | TRBV7-2 | CASSAVSANYGYTF | TGTGCCAGCAGCGCCGTTTCAGCTAACTATGGCTACACCTTC
TRBJ1-6 | NA | few | TRBV12-3/TRBV12-4 | CASTSSYNSPLHF | TGTGCCAGCACGAGCTCCTATAATTCACCCCTCCACTTT
TRBJ1-1 | NA | many | TRBV28 | CASSLGPWSTEAFF | TGTGCCAGCAGTTTAGGACCCTGGAGCACTGAAGCTTTCTTT
TRBJ1-1 | TRBD1 | many | TRBV6-5 | CASSPGDRNTEAFF | TGTGCCAGCAGTCCCGGGGACAGGAACACTGAAGCTTTCTTT
TRBJ2-3 | TRBD2 | many | TRBV7-3 | CASSPPGRSGGGTDTQYF | TGTGCCAGCAGCCCACCGGGGAGGAGCGGGGGGGGCACAGATACGCAGTATTTT
TRBJ2-2 | TRBD2 | NA | TRBV6-5 | CASSPTSGGYTGELFF | TGTGCCAGCAGCCCCACTAGCGGGGGGTACACCGGGGAGCTGTTTTTT
TRBJ1-4 | NA | many | TRBV7-9 | CASTDNKEANEKLFF | TGTGCCAGCACCGACAACAAGGAGGCTAATGAAAAACTGTTTTTT
TRBJ2-2 | NA | NA | TRBV12-3/TRBV12-4 | CASSYGENTGELFF | TGTGCCAGCAGTTACGGGGAGAACACCGGGGAGCTGTTTTTT
TRBJ2-2 | NA | many | TRBV5-1 | CASSLALALAGELFF | TGCGCCAGCAGCTTGGCGCTAGCGTTGGCCGGGGAGCTGTTTTTT
TRBJ1-5 | NA | few | TRBV7-2 | CASSVRGQSNQPQHF | TGTGCCAGCAGCGTAAGGGGTCAAAGCAATCAGCCCCAGCATTTT
TRBJ1-5 | NA | many | TRBV7-9 | CASSSLDRSNQPQHF | TGTGCCAGCAGCTCGCTCGACAGGAGCAATCAGCCCCAGCATTTT
TRBJ1-1 | TRBD1 | few | TRBV20-1 | CSARRTGGAEAFF | TGCAGTGCTAGGAGGACAGGGGGTGCTGAAGCTTTCTTT
TRBJ1-1 | NA | NA | TRBV28 | CASSPRPLNTEAFF | TGTGCCAGCAGTCCCCGACCTCTGAACACTGAAGCTTTCTTT
TRBJ2-2 | TRBD1 | NA | TRBV28 | CASSSPGQLTGELFF | TGTGCCAGCAGTTCCCCGGGACAGCTGACCGGGGAGCTGTTTTTT
TRBJ2-2 | TRBD2 | few | TRBV24-1 | CATSAGTSGRPYTGELFF | TGTGCCACCAGTGCTGGGACTAGCGGGAGGCCGTACACCGGGGAGCTGTTTTTT
TRBJ2-7 | TRBD2 | few | TRBV11-2 | CASSFPGGRGTYEQYF | TGTGCCAGCAGCTTCCCCGGTGGGCGGGGGACCTACGAGCAGTACTTC
TRBJ2-1 | NA | NA | TRBV25-1 | CASRDGRRFDEQFF | TGTGCCAGCAGGGATGGACGGAGGTTCGATGAGCAGTTCTTC
TRBJ1-2 | TRBD1 | NA | TRBV28 | CASSSGGQGLANYGYTF | TGTGCCAGCAGTTCCGGCGGACAGGGGCTTGCTAACTATGGCTACACCTTC
TRBJ2-7 | NA | many | TRBV7-2 | CASSLGTPHEQYF | TGTGCCAGCAGCTTAGGGACACCCCACGAGCAGTACTTC
TRBJ2-1 | TRBD2 | many | TRBV19 | CASSVRLAGGHNEQFF | TGTGCCAGTAGTGTACGACTAGCGGGAGGGCACAATGAGCAGTTCTTC
TRBJ1-1 | NA | medium-sized | TRBV29-1 | CSVLRDTNTEAFF | TGCAGCGTTCTCCGGGACACGAACACTGAAGCTTTCTTT
TRBJ2-7 | NA | many | TRBV3-1 | CASSPHNGAYEQYF | TGTGCCAGCAGCCCTCACAACGGGGCTTACGAGCAGTACTTC
TRBJ2-6 | NA | many | TRBV5-1 | CASSPRTTGANVLTF | TGCGCCAGCAGCCCCCGGACAACTGGGGCCAACGTCCTGACTTTC
TRBJ1-4 | NA | many | TRBV20-1 | CSARDRQGSEKLFF | TGCAGTGCTAGAGATCGGCAGGGAAGCGAAAAACTGTTTTTT
TRBJ2-5 | NA | many | TRBV6-2/TRBV6-3 | CASSYFAGSAGETQYF | TGTGCCAGCAGTTACTTTGCAGGAAGCGCGGGAGAGACCCAGTACTTC
TRBJ1-2 | TRBD1 | many | TRBV20-1 | CSAPAGGGSDGYTF | TGCAGTGCTCCAGCAGGGGGCGGATCCGATGGCTACACCTTC
TRBJ2-4 | NA | many | TRBV28 | CASSFSRGKNIQYF | TGTGCCAGCAGTTTTTCCAGGGGCAAAAACATTCAGTACTTC
TRBJ1-1 | NA | few | TRBV3-1 | CASSQGVSNTEAFF | TGTGCCAGCAGCCAAGGAGTCAGCAACACTGAAGCTTTCTTT
TRBJ2-1 | NA | many | TRBV6-5 | CASSYSGTSYNEQFF | TGTGCCAGCAGTTACTCGGGGACATCCTACAATGAGCAGTTCTTC
TRBJ1-1 | NA | many | TRBV28 | CASSSVTEEAFF | TGTGCCAGCAGTTCAGTGACGGAAGAAGCTTTCTTT
TRBJ2-1 | TRBD2 | many | TRBV11-2 | CASSYNSRGASSNEQFF | TGTGCCAGCAGCTACAACTCGCGGGGGGCTAGCTCCAATGAGCAGTTCTTC
TRBJ2-6 | NA | many | TRBV5-1 | CASSLGPSRLSPSGANVLTF | TGCGCCAGCAGCTTGGGCCCCTCAAGGTTGAGTCCCTCTGGGGCCAACGTCCTGACTTTC
TRBJ1-3 | TRBD1 | once | TRBV9 | CASSANPGQGGTGNTIYF | TGTGCCAGCAGCGCTAACCCGGGACAGGGGGGAACAGGAAACACCATATATTTT
TRBJ1-1 | NA | once | TRBV7-3 | CASSPSDDDTEAFF | TGTGCCAGCAGCCCATCGGACGACGACACTGAAGCTTTCTTT
TRBJ1-6 | TRBD1 | many | TRBV4-1 | CASSQLPLGQGNSPLHF | TGCGCCAGCAGCCAATTACCGCTAGGACAGGGCAATTCACCCCTCCACTTT
TRBJ2-5 | NA | many | TRBV12-3/TRBV12-4 | CASSKVRETQYF | TGTGCCAGCAGCAAAGTCCGGGAGACCCAGTACTTC
TRBJ1-1 | TRBD1 | NA | TRBV7-9 | CASSWTGAGNTEAFF | TGTGCCAGCAGCTGGACAGGGGCCGGGAACACTGAAGCTTTCTTT
TRBJ1-1 | TRBD1 | NA | TRBV24-1 | CATSDTRTGMNTEAFF | TGTGCCACCAGTGATACCCGGACAGGCATGAACACTGAAGCTTTCTTT
TRBJ2-1 | TRBD1 | many | TRBV24-1 | CATAVGQTNNEQFF | TGTGCCACCGCCGTGGGACAGACCAACAATGAGCAGTTCTTC
TRBJ2-5 | NA | many | TRBV11-2 | CASGMHETQYF | TGTGCCAGCGGGATGCATGAGACCCAGTACTTC
TRBJ2-3 | NA | NA | TRBV29-1 | CSVEGHNTDTQYF | TGCAGCGTTGAGGGACACAACACAGATACGCAGTATTTT
TRBJ1-1 | NA | few | TRBV3-1 | CASSQGGSNTEAFF | TGTGCCAGCAGCCAAGGAGGGTCGAACACTGAAGCTTTCTTT
TRBJ2-3 | TRBD2 | many | TRBV2 | CASRGIGGGRTDTQYF | TGTGCCAGCAGGGGAATTGGCGGGGGACGCACAGATACGCAGTATTTT
TRBJ2-1 | TRBD2 | many | TRBV19 | CASSILAGGLYEQFF | TGTGCCAGTAGCATACTAGCGGGAGGGCTCTATGAGCAGTTCTTC
TRBJ1-1 | NA | medium-sized | TRBV5-1 | CASSLGQLTGAFF | TGCGCCAGCAGCTTGGGACAGCTCACGGGAGCTTTCTTT
TRBJ1-6 | NA | many | TRBV29-1 | CSVEHDNAGLHNSPLHF | TGCAGCGTTGAGCACGACAACGCAGGGCTACATAATTCACCCCTCCACTTT
TRBJ2-2 | TRBD1 | NA | TRBV2 | CASSVPGTGNTGELFF | TGTGCCAGCTCTGTACCCGGGACAGGGAACACCGGGGAGCTGTTTTTT
TRBJ2-7 | TRBD1 | NA | TRBV4-1 | CASSQFQGQGTNF | TGCGCCAGCAGCCAATTTCAGGGACAGGGGACCAACTTC
TRBJ2-5 | NA | once | TRBV11-2 | CASSYPGGRWDQETQYF | TGTGCCAGCTCCTACCCCGGAGGGCGGTGGGACCAAGAGACCCAGTACTTC
TRBJ1-4 | NA | many | TRBV5-1 | CASSLAPGARSNEKLFF | TGCGCCAGCAGCTTGGCTCCGGGGGCGCGATCTAATGAAAAACTGTTTTTT
TRBJ2-1 | TRBD2 | medium-sized | TRBV28 | CASSPRLAGYNEQFF | TGTGCCAGCAGTCCGCGACTAGCGGGGTACAATGAGCAGTTCTTC
TRBJ2-1 | NA | many | TRBV5-1 | CASSLGYRQNYNEQFF | TGCGCCAGCAGCTTGGGGTACAGACAGAACTACAATGAGCAGTTCTTC
TRBJ2-7 | TRBD2 | many | TRBV7-9 | CASSFPGTSEQYF | TGTGCCAGCAGCTTCCCTGGGACTAGTGAGCAGTACTTC
TRBJ1-2 | NA | few | TRBV19 | CASSRVFYGYTF | TGTGCCAGTAGCAGGGTGTTCTATGGCTACACCTTC
TRBJ2-1 | TRBD1 | many | TRBV6-1 | CASKEQGAYYNEQFF | TGTGCCAGCAAAGAACAGGGGGCGTACTACAATGAGCAGTTCTTC
TRBJ2-5 | NA | many | TRBV11-3 | CASSAGPRETQYF | TGTGCCAGCAGCGCCGGTCCCAGGGAGACCCAGTACTTC